The T cell receptor (beta chain) under discussion was sequenced for a study of T cell clonotyping in hematopoietic cell transplantation. Points from the study as a whole: Few recipient clonotypes overlapped donors; over 95% were de novo at given depth. Without cell sorting, CD4 versus CD8 contributions remain unresolved.

Measured with immunoSEQ multiplex PCR; TCRdb has only the in-frame clones, and not every one. The repertoire includes tens of thousands of clones, 95% of them detected once, and about 1% sits in the top ten. This clone turned up a few times. Its cognate antigen is unknown. There are 12 residues in the CDR3. The ends lost 4 bases at V and 5 bases at J; junction bases unmatched: 3. The germline gives CDR1 SQVTM, CDR2 ANQGSEA. The genes are TRBV29-1 and TRBJ2-5, with TRBD2 matching 8 bases. The TCR sequence derives from a man aged 25-45 years in good health. Some clones in this sample may be carry-over from other donors' samples. Source material: peripheral blood mononuclear cells. The CDR3 region has the DNA TGCAGCGTTGCGGCTAGCGGGGAGACCCAGTACTTC. This encodes CSVAASGETQYF.